Each of the 13 T cell receptor beta chains below was sequenced from the same sample in a study of blood T cell repertoires in COVID-19 (dated by TCRdb to 2019 to 2021). Receptors were amplified or captured by the immunoSEQ multiplex PCR assay. The table was pulled from immuneACCESS by TCRdb, which kept in-frame rearrangements only. Such tables lose some clones; where checked, under half of the loss comes from unresolved V genes, and the rest has no known cause. Counted in this sample were about 80,000 clones; less than 85% of them appeared once. Roughly 15% of the sample rests with the top ten. The sample was peripheral blood. The receptor set was obtained from a man between 65 and 85 years old with active or convalescent COVID-19.

The chain joins TRBV28 to TRBJ1-4; the D gene is possibly TRBD1 (6 bases). The CDR3 length is 13 residues. V lost 11 bases, J lost 7 bases, and 17 bases lay in between. From germline, CDR1 is MDHEN and CDR2 SYDVKM. The DNA of the CDR3 is TGTGCCCACCTAGGGGGGGGTGGTGAAAAACTGTTTTTT. Amino acid sequence: CAHLGGGGEKLFF.

The CDR3 here is CASTRQASYNEQFF. DNA of the CDR3: TGTGCCAGCACCCGACAGGCCTCCTACAATGAGCAGTTCTTC. The chain links TRBV28 to TRBJ2-1; tentatively, D is TRBD1 (6 bases). CDR1 and CDR2 from the germline V gene are MDHEN and SYDVKM. The V end lost 7 bases, the J end lost 0 bases, and 10 bases lay between the germline ends. This CDR3 is built from 14 residues.

This chain joins TRBV10-3 and TRBJ2-7; no firm D call. CDR3 length: 12 residues. Trimming left V 6 bases short and J 3 bases short, with 9 bases between. Germline values: CDR1 ENHRY, CDR2 SYGVKD. CDR3 residues: CAIRNTDYEQYF. The CDR3 DNA sequence: TGTGCCATCAGGAACACAGACTACGAGCAGTACTTC.

The chain is built from TRBV11-3 and TRBJ2-1, with 9 bases aligning to TRBD2. The CDR3 has 16 residues. The germline V gene encodes CDR1 SGHNT and CDR2 YENEEA. V gave up 1 base and J gave up 10 bases; unmatched junction bases: 11. The CDR3 DNA reads TGTGCCAGCAGCTTAGGGCGGCAAGCGGGGGGTAGAGAGCAGTTCTTC. Translating gives CASSLGRQAGGREQFF.

This chain joins TRBV21-1 and TRBJ2-5; the table's D call of TRBD1 was not tested on the DNA. TRBV21-1 is flagged as a pseudogene. The CDR3 is 19 amino acids. The CDR3 DNA sequence: TGTGCCAGCAGCAAAGCGTCCGCCTGCGCCAGGGATACGCAAGAGACCCAGTACTTC. It codes for CASSKASACARDTQETQYF.

CDR3 DNA: TGTGCCAGCAGCTACCTGACGGGGGGTACGGTGGATACGCAGTATTTT. Translation gives CASSYLTGGTVDTQYF. The chain links TRBV11-2 to TRBJ2-3; 7 nucleotides line up with TRBD2. The germline V gene has CDR1 SGHAT and CDR2 FQNNGV. J was trimmed by 6 bases and V by 4 bases; bases with no gene match: 13. The CDR3 contains 16 residues.

This chain links TRBV5-1 with TRBJ2-2; 7 nucleotides agree with TRBD1. Per germline, CDR1 SGHRS and CDR2 YFSETQ. The CDR3 is made up of 16 amino acids. Unmatched junction bases numbered 2, after V lost 0 bases and J lost 0 bases. In DNA, the CDR3 is TGCGCCAGCAGCTTGGGGGGACAGACGAACACCGGGGAGCTGTTTTTT. This translates into CASSLGGQTNTGELFF.

This rearrangement joins TRBV30 to TRBJ2-5, with TRBD2 matching 9 bases. Germline values: CDR1 GTSNPN, CDR2 SVGIG (reference sequence). CDR3 size: 14 residues. The CDR3 nucleotides read TGTGCGGCTAGCGGGGAATCGTACCAAGAGACCCAGTACTTC. Encoded protein: CAASGESYQETQYF.

V is TRBV6-6 and J is TRBJ2-3; 9 nucleotides line up with TRBD2. The CDR3 has 17 amino acids. Germline trimming cut 5 bases from V and 1 base from J; bases unmatched to any gene: 10. CDR1 is MNHNY and CDR2 is SVGAGI in the germline V gene (reference sequence). CDR3 sequence: CASSLRASGVRTDTQYF. The CDR3 DNA is TGTGCCAGCAGTCTGCGCGCTAGCGGGGTCCGCACAGATACGCAGTATTTT.

The sample holds a few counts of this clone. The CDR3 region has the DNA TGCGCCAGCAGCCAAGTGATCTCTCTGAGGGAGACCCAGTACTTC. It is translated as CASSQVISLRETQYF. The genes are TRBV4-1 and TRBJ2-5; D gene uncertain. The CDR3 spans 15 residues. V dropped 1 base and J dropped 5 bases, with 14 bases sitting between them. Looked up from germline, CDR1 is MGHRA and CDR2 is YSYEKL.

The chain uses TRBV27 and TRBJ2-1, with TRBD2 identical over 9 bases. This CDR3 has 16 amino acids. V shed 5 bases and J 9 bases; nucleotides not matched to a gene: 14. CDR1 is MNHEY and CDR2 is SMNVEV in the germline V gene (reference sequence). As DNA, the CDR3 is TGTGCCAGCAGTCCCTTAGCGGGGGCCCACCTAAGTGAGCAGTTCTTC. Translation: CASSPLAGAHLSEQFF.

V usage is TRBV3-1 (or the pseudogene TRBV3-2) and J usage is TRBJ2-6; D is uncertain. Deletions cut 6 bases from V and 0 bases from J, with 6 bases between. Germline loops: CDR1 LGHDT, CDR2 YNNKEL (reference sequence). The CDR3 is 14 amino acids. CDR3 nucleotides: TGTGCCAGCAGTTTCATCTCTGGGGCCAACGTCCTGACTTTC. Its translation: CASSFISGANVLTF.

About this clone: Mismatch with germline at one junction end may stem from a read error. The rearrangement links TRBV10-3 to TRBJ1-1; 7 bases line up with TRBD1. CDR1 and CDR2 (germline): ENHRY, SYGVKD. CDR3 length: 12 residues. The CDR3 bases are TGTGCCTTCAGGGACAGGAACACTGAAGCTTTCTTT. Translating it yields CAFRDRNTEAFF.